This TCR beta chain was identified during a study of shared clonotypes between healthy human individuals. Libraries were prepared by immunoSEQ multiplex PCR; TCRdb keeps only in-frame clonotypes and omits some of them. The sample shows hundreds of thousands of clones, less than 80% of them seen only once. The material sequenced was memory CD4+ T cells sorted from blood. Indicated subset: CD45RA-negative fraction. The receptor was derived from a woman aged 30 to 39 in good health.

CDR3 nucleotide sequence: TGTGCCAGCCTCAGACAGGGCCGGGACTATGGCTACACCTTC. It specifies CASLRQGRDYGYTF. The V and J genes are TRBV5-6 and TRBJ1-2, with TRBD1 identical over 7 bases. Germline values: CDR1 SGHDT, CDR2 YYEEEE. CDR3 size: 14 residues. Trimming cost V 7 bases and J 3 bases; bases outside gene matches: 9.